Listed below are T cell receptor beta chains from one sample, sequenced in a study of blood T cells in healthy people across ages. TCRdb re-called the 5' RACE reads through MiXCR, storing one row per CDR3 protein. The sample carries about 640,000 distinct CDR3 sequences, 25% to 35% recorded once. Input material: blood. All receptors derive from a woman of 80 years or more in good health. Both conserved end residues are part of each CDR3. D genes are given only for firm matches. Size is omitted from some rows. Given values are once, few, many or a class for expanded clones.

many	TRBD1	TRBJ1-2	TRBV2	TGTGCCAGCAGCCCCTGGCAGGGGGCAATTGGCTACACCTTC	CASSPWQGAIGYTF
many	TRBD2	TRBJ2-4	TRBV20-1	TGCAGTGCCCGGCCGGGTAGCGGGGGGGAAAAAAACATTCAGTACTTC	CSARPGSGGEKNIQYF
many	TRBD1	TRBJ2-7	TRBV20-1	TGCAGTGCTAGGAGGACAGGGCGCGACGAGCAGTACTTC	CSARRTGRDEQYF
many	-	TRBJ2-1	TRBV20-1	TGCAGTGCCGAGGGACACCACAATGAGCAGTTCTTC	CSAEGHHNEQFF
-	-	TRBJ1-1	TRBV20-1	TGCAGTGCCTTTACGGACAAGAACACTGAAGCTTTCTTT	CSAFTDKNTEAFF
-	-	TRBJ1-2	TRBV20-1	TGCAGTGCTAGGTGGCAGGCCGCTAACTATGGCTACACCTTC	CSARWQAANYGYTF
-	TRBD2	TRBJ2-5	TRBV20-1	TGCAGTGCTAGTGGGAGGGCCGTTTTACAAGAGACCCAGTACTTC	CSASGRAVLQETQYF
many	TRBD1	TRBJ1-2	TRBV28	TGTGCCAGCAGCCTTCCGACAGGGGGCGGCAAAGGTGGCTACACCTTC	CASSLPTGGGKGGYTF
-	TRBD1	TRBJ2-1	TRBV7-9	TGTGTCAGCAGCTTAGTAGGGGGCTCGATGAATGAGCAGTTCTTC	CVSSLVGGSMNEQFF
-	-	TRBJ2-1	TRBV7-9	TGTGCCAGCGCGGAGTGGGGGGCGGTCTACAATGAGCAGTTCTTC	CASAEWGAVYNEQFF
-	TRBD1	TRBJ1-5	TRBV18	TGTGCCAGCTCACCTATAGGGGGACAGGGTCATCAGCCCCAGCATTTT	CASSPIGGQGHQPQHF
-	-	TRBJ1-2	TRBV27	TGTGCCAGCCGCCCAACCGGGCAGGATTATGGCTACACCTTC	CASRPTGQDYGYTF
-	-	TRBJ2-7	TRBV20-1	TGCAGTGCTAGTGATACGCAAACCTACGAGCAGTACTTC	CSASDTQTYEQYF
few	-	TRBJ1-1	TRBV30	TGTGCCTGGAGAGAGGCCTCGATGACTGAAGCTTTCTTT	CAWREASMTEAFF
-	TRBD1	TRBJ2-7	TRBV6-1	TGTACCAGCAGGTGGACAGGGGGCTACGAGCAGTACTTC	CTSRWTGGYEQYF
-	TRBD2	TRBJ2-7	TRBV6-1	TGTGCCAGCAGCCCCGGCGCGCTAGCGGGGGGCTACGAGCAGTACTTC	CASSPGALAGGYEQYF
many	TRBD1	TRBJ1-1	TRBV7-8	TGTGCCAGCAGCCGCTCGGGGACAGGGCGGACTGAAGCTTTCTTT	CASSRSGTGRTEAFF
-	-	TRBJ2-1	TRBV7-2	TGTGCCAGCAGCTTAATATCCCAGCAGTTCTTC	CASSLISQQFF
few	TRBD2	TRBJ2-1	TRBV30	TGTGCCTGGAATAGCGGGGGGGCCTCCTACAATGAGCAGTTCTTC	CAWNSGGASYNEQFF
-	-	TRBJ1-6	TRBV9	TGTGCCAGCAGCGCCGGGGAGGGAATATCTCCCCTCCACTTT	CASSAGEGISPLHF
many	-	TRBJ2-3	TRBV4-2	TGTGCCAGCAGCCCCCTAAGGGGAGACACAGATACGCAGTATTTT	CASSPLRGDTDTQYF
-	-	TRBJ1-6	TRBV6-5	TGTGCCAGCAGTTACGTACGAGGGAATGGGAATTCACCCCTCCACTTT	CASSYVRGNGNSPLHF
few	-	TRBJ2-1	TRBV6-5	TGTGCCAGCAGCAGGGGGGATTATTACAATGAGCAGTTCTTC	CASSRGDYYNEQFF
-	TRBD1	TRBJ2-2	TRBV20-1	TGCAGTGCTAGACAGGACAGGGGTAACACCGGGGAGCTGTTTTTT	CSARQDRGNTGELFF
-	-	TRBJ2-1	TRBV29-1	TGCAGCGTGGCACGAGCTATTTCCTACAATGAGCAGTTCTTC	CSVARAISYNEQFF
many	-	TRBJ2-5	TRBV5-1	TGCGCCAGCAGGCAAGGACAGTCACAAGAGACCCAGTACTTC	CASRQGQSQETQYF
few	TRBD1	TRBJ1-6	TRBV9	TGTGCCAGCAGCGGGACAGGGGGCGCCGTTAATTCACCCCTCCACTTT	CASSGTGGAVNSPLHF
once	-	TRBJ1-4	TRBV24-1	TGTGCCACCAGTGACCGGGACGGTACAGCTAATGAAAAACTGTTTTTT	CATSDRDGTANEKLFF
many	TRBD2	TRBJ2-7	TRBV29-1	TGCAGCGTTGGCGGGGGGGCCGGTCTCTACGAGCAGTACTTC	CSVGGGAGLYEQYF